This TCR beta chain originates from a study of T cell repertoires in cytomegalovirus infection. TCRdb reanalysed the reads using MiXCR and keeps one entry per CDR3 protein. The table includes nearly 650,000 distinct CDR3 sequences, approximately 25% detected once. The CDR3 length is 18 residues. Germline CDR1 is SGHVS and CDR2 is FNYEAQ. The J segment lost 2 bases and the V segment lost 1 base, leaving 8 bases of the junction unmatched. The sequenced material came from CD8+ T cells from PBMCs. This TCR was sampled from a human donor in good health (CMV status not recorded). Some clones in this sample may be carry-over from other donors' samples. This chain uses TRBV7-6 with TRBJ2-3; 11 bases line up with TRBD2. The CDR3 is CASSLEGLADHFTDTQYF. The CDR3 DNA sequence: TGTGCCAGCAGCTTAGAGGGACTAGCGGACCATTTCACAGATACGCAGTATTTT.